The 9 T cell receptor beta chains below were found in one sample sequenced in a study of T cell repertoires in cytomegalovirus infection. TCRdb fed the reads into MiXCR, producing one record per CDR3 protein. The table records about 600,000 distinct CDR3 sequences, approximately 24% of them present only once. Source material: CD8+ T cells from PBMCs. The receptors shown here come from a human donor in good health (CMV status not recorded). Some clones in this sample may be carry-over from other donors' samples.

This chain links TRBV12-3 or TRBV12-4 with TRBJ2-3; D is unresolved. Between the trimmed V and J ends, which lost 2 bases and 0 bases, there was a span of 6 bases. The CDR3 covers 14 residues. The CDR3 region is CASSLSKSTDTQYF. The CDR3, as DNA: TGTGCCAGCAGTTTATCCAAAAGCACAGATACGCAGTATTTT.

The chain recombines TRBV18 with TRBJ2-4; TRBD1 aligns across 12 bases. V trimming: 3 bases; J trimming: 2 bases; junction bases outside the gene matches: 2. Germline CDR1 and CDR2: KGHSH and LQKENI. The CDR3 is made up of 16 amino acids. This CDR3 is CASSPGQGATKNIQYF. In nucleotides, the CDR3 is TGTGCCAGCTCACCGGGACAGGGGGCGACCAAAAACATTCAGTACTTC.

This clonotype occurred many times. This sequence joins TRBV7-8 and TRBJ2-2; D may match TRBD1 or TRBD2 (5 bases each). The CDR3 sequence is 15 residues long. V shed 4 bases and J shed 0 bases, with 9 bases lying between them. CDR1 is SGHVS and CDR2 is FQNEAQ in the germline V gene. CDR3 nucleotide sequence: TGTGCCAGCAGCTGGGACGTAGCGAACACCGGGGAGCTGTTTTTT. Translating it yields CASSWDVANTGELFF.

The chain joins TRBV19 to TRBJ2-1, with D uncertain. V was shortened by 4 bases and J by 4 bases, with 8 bases between the two germline ends. The CDR3 sequence is 13 residues long. Germline lookup yields CDR1 LNHDA and CDR2 SQIVND (reference sequence). CDR3 loop: CASSSLGYNEQFF. The CDR3 nucleotides read TGTGCCAGTAGTAGTCTTGGTTACAATGAGCAGTTCTTC.

The V gene is TRBV2, the J gene TRBJ2-1; 8 nucleotides line up with TRBD1. Germline CDR1 and CDR2: SNHLY and FYNNEI. Trimming took 6 bases from V and 9 from J; bases not matched to a gene: 4. The CDR3 contains 12 residues. CDR3 coding DNA: TGTGCCAGCAGGTGGACAGGGCCTGAGCAGTTCTTC. It encodes CASRWTGPEQFF.

There are many counts of this clonotype. The chain carries TRBV29-1 and TRBJ1-2, with D unclear. Trimming took off 7 bases at V and 5 bases at J, with 11 bases between the two ends. The CDR3 has 11 residues. Germline CDR1 and CDR2: SQVTM and ANQGSEA. The CDR3, as DNA: TGCAGCGCCCTGGGTCGGTATGGCTACACCTTC. Protein: CSALGRYGYTF.

This chain joins TRBV20-1 and TRBJ2-5; D gene unclear. Germline loops: CDR1 DFQATT, CDR2 SNEGSKA (reference sequence). This CDR3 has 11 residues. The CDR3 loop reads CRYSTEETQYF. The DNA for the CDR3 is TGCAGATATTCGACCGAGGAGACCCAGTACTTC.

This clonotype was picked up many times. This chain connects TRBV28 to TRBJ1-1; D gene unclear. CDR3 length equals 13 residues. CDR1 and CDR2 from the germline V gene are MDHEN and SYDVKM. With 6 bases removed from V and 3 bases from J, the gap between germline ends came to 11 bases. The CDR3 is CASSSDKYTEAFF. In DNA, the CDR3 is TGTGCCAGCAGCTCCGACAAGTACACTGAAGCTTTCTTT.

The genes are TRBV29-1 and TRBJ2-6; D possibly uses TRBD1 or TRBD2 (5 bases each). Germline loops: CDR1 SQVTM, CDR2 ANQGSEA. The CDR3 is 17 residues long. Trimming left V 6 bases short and J 0 bases short, with 18 bases between. CDR3: CSVYPGTVSSGANVLTF. Here the CDR3 DNA reads TGCAGCGTCTATCCCGGGACGGTCAGCTCTGGGGCCAACGTCCTGACTTTC.